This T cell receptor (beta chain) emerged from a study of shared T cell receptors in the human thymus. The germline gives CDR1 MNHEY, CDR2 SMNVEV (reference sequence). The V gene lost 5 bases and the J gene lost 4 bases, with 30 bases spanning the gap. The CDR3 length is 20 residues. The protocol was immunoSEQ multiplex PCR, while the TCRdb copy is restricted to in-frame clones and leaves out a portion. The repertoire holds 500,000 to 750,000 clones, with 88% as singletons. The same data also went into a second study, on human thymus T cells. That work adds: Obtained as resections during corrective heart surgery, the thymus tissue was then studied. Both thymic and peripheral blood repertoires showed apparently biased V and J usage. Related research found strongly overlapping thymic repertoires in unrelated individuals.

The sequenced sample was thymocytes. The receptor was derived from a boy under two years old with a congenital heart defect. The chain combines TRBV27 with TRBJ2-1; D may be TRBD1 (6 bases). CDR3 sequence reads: CASSRKRGGLYRPPYNEQFF. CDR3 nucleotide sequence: TGTGCCAGCAGTCGTAAGCGTGGGGGCCTGTACCGACCCCCTTACAATGAGCAGTTCTTC.